This TCR beta chain was documented in a study of blood T cell repertoires in COVID-19. About the study: Samples of COVID-19 (acute and convalescent) were obtained from the United States, Italy and Spain. The analysed material was cDNA or gDNA that came from T cells, B-cell-depleted T cells, or PBMCs.

V was pared by 3 bases and J by 3 bases, with 6 bases of the junction left unmatched. The CDR3 totals 15 residues. Germline CDR1 WSHSY, CDR2 SAAADI. Per the authors' pipeline: Reference gene primer amplification in the assay estimated nucleated cell counts. The table came from immunoSEQ multiplex PCR; TCRdb's copy has only in-frame clones and leaves some out. Clone size and the V and J calls come from that table; the DNA yielded D and trimming. This sample yields some 250,000 clones, of which approximately 83% are seen a single time; more than 1.5% belongs to the top ten. The chain carries TRBV10-2 and TRBJ1-2, with 8 bases identical to TRBD1. This receptor was identified in a man aged 30 to 45 who had recovered from COVID-19. The specimen sequenced was peripheral blood. CDR3 sequence reads: CASSDWQGADYGYTF. Written as DNA, the CDR3 is TGCGCCAGCAGTGATTGGCAGGGGGCCGACTATGGCTACACCTTC.